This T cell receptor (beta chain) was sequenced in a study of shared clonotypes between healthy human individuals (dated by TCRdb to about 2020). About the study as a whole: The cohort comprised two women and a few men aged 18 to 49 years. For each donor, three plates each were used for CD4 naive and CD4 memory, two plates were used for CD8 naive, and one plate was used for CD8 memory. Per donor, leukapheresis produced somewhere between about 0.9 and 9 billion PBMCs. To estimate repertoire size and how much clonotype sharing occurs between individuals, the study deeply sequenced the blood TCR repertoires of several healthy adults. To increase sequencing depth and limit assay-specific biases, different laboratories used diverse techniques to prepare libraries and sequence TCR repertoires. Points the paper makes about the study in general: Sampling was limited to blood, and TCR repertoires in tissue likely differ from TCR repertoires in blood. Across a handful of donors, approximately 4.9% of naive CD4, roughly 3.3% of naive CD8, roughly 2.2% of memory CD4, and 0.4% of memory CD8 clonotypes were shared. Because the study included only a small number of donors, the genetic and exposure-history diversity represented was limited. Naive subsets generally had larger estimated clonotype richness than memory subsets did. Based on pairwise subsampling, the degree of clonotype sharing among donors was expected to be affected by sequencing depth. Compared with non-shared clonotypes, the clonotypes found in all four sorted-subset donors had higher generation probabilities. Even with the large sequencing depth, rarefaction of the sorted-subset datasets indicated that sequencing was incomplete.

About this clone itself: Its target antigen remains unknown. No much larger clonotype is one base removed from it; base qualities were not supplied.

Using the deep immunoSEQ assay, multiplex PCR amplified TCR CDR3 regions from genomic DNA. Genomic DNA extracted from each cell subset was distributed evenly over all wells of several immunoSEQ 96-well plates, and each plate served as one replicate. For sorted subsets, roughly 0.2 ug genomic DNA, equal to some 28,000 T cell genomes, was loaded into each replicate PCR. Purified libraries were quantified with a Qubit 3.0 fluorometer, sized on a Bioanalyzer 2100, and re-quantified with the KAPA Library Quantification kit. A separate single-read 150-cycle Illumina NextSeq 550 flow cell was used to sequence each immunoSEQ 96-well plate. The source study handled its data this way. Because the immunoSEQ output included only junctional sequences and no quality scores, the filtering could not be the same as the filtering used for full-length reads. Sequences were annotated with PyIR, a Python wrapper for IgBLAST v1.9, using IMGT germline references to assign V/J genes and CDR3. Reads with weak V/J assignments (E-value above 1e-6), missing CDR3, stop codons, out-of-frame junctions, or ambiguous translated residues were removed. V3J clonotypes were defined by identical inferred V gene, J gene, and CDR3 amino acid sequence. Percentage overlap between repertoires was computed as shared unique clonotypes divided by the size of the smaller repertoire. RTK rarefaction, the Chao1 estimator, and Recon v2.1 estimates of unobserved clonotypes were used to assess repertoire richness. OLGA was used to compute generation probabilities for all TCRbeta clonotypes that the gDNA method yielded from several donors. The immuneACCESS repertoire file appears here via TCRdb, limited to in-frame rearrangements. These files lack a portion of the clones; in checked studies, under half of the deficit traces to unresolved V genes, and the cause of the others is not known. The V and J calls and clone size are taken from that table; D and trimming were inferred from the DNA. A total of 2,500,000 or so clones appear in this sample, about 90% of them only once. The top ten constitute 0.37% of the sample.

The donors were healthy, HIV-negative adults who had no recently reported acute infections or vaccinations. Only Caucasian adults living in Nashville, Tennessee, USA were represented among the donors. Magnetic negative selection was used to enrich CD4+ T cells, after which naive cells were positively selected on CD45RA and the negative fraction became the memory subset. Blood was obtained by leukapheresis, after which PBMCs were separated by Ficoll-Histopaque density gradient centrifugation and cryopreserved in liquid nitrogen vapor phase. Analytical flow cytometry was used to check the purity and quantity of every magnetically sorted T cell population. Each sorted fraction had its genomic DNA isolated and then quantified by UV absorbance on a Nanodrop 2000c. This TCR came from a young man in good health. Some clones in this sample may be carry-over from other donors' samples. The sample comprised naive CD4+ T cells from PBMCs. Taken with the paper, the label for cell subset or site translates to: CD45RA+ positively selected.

The CDR3 region reads CAWNRPGFSATNEKLFF. The DNA sequence is TGTGCCTGGAACCGGCCGGGATTTTCTGCAACTAATGAAAAACTGTTTTTT. The chain employs TRBV30 and TRBJ1-4; no D segment can be confidently identified. CDR1 is given as GTSNPN and CDR2 as SVGIG, both from the germline V gene (reference sequence). V lost 4 bases and J lost 0 bases; the stretch between them is 18 bases long. The CDR3 numbers 17 residues from cysteine through phenylalanine. The DNA shown is the 51-base CDR3, in frame from base 1.